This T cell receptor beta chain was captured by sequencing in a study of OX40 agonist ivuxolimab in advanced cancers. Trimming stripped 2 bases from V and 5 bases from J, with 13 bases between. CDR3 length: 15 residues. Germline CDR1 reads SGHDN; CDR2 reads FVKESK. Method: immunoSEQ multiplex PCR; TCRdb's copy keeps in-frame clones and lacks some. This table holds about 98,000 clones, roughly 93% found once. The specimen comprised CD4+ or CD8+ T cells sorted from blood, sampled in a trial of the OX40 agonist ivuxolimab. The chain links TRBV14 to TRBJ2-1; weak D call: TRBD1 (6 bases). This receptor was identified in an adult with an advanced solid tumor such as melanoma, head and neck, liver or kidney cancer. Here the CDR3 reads CASSQTWGRNNEQFF. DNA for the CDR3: TGTGCCAGCAGCCAAACGTGGGGGCGAAACAATGAGCAGTTCTTC.